This T cell receptor beta chain was captured in a study of beta chain features in type 1 diabetes. About the research overall: Comparable age, gender and cell yields were observed in patients relative to healthy donors.

Study-level results: All four CD4+ subsets from Type 1 diabetes patients carried moderately but significantly shorter TCRB CDR3s.

This clone appeared a few times. Antigen specificity is unknown. CD45RO/CCR7/CD25/CD127/CD95/CD27 separated CD4+ naive, central memory, regulatory and stem cell-like memory cells by sorting. Expressed TCRB transcripts were sequenced because the entire RNA isolate underwent reverse transcription. Profiling relied on immunoSEQ multiplex PCR, and the TCRdb table lists in-frame clones only, not all of them. The table includes 600,000 to 650,000 clones, 15% to 17% detected once. This TCR was sampled from a young man in good health. The sample consisted of naive CD4+ T cells from blood.

In DNA form, the CDR3 reads TGTGCCTGGAGTCATACCGGACAGGGGGCGCGAGGCTATGGCTACACCTTC. Its protein is CAWSHTGQGARGYGYTF. V and J are TRBV30 and TRBJ1-2, with 11 nucleotides matching TRBD1. This CDR3 is built from 17 residues. CDR1 and CDR2 from the germline V gene are GTSNPN and SVGIG (reference sequence). V shed 2 bases and J 4 bases; nucleotides not matched to a gene: 12.